This TCR beta chain was found in a study of Ad26.COV2.S vaccination and SARS-CoV-2 variants. The table came from immunoSEQ multiplex PCR; TCRdb's copy has only in-frame clones and leaves some out. The repertoire includes about 500,000 clones, roughly 87% of them detected once, and over 1.5% sits in the top ten. As regards this clone: Its antigen is as yet unknown.

With 3 bases clipped from V and 9 bases from J, the junction kept 8 bases outside the gene matches. The CDR3 runs 15 residues. CDR1 is MNHEY, CDR2 SMNVEV, per germline (reference sequence). Study findings and constraints: In TCR breadth and depth analyses, total T cell responses may have been underestimated.

Treatment meaning: about 20 received Ad26.COV2.S at low or high dose, single or two shots; several received placebo; per-sample allocation not given. All samples were drawn on day 63, counting from the first vaccine or placebo injection. This specimen was peripheral blood, taken in a trial of Ad26.COV2.S vaccine versus placebo. This sequence originates from a person between 18 and 59 years old who received the Ad26.COV2.S COVID-19 vaccine or a placebo. The rearrangement joins TRBV27 to TRBJ2-1; 10 bases line up with TRBD2. CDR3: CASSLSSRLAGEQFF. CDR3 in DNA: TGTGCCAGCAGTTTGTCATCCCGACTAGCGGGTGAGCAGTTCTTC.